The T cell receptor beta chain under discussion was sequenced for a study of regulatory dendritic cells for organ transplantation. Sorted T cells were CFSE-labeled and cultured 5 days with allogeneic regulatory or mature dendritic cells at 1:10. The length of the CDR3 is 14 residues. Germline V lookup: CDR1 LNHDA, CDR2 SQIVND (reference sequence). Unmatched junction bases numbered 7, after V lost 6 bases and J lost 6 bases. Only in-frame clones appear in the TCRdb table, and some are missing; sequencing was by immunoSEQ multiplex PCR. Of about 7,800 clones in the sample, around 70% were seen once. About this clone: Antigen specificity is unknown.

Sequenced material: memory CD4+ T cells from blood cultured with dendritic cells. Indicated subset: CD45RO+ memory T cells. The source of this sequence is a human donor in good health. This chain links TRBV19 with TRBJ2-2, with 7 bases aligning to TRBD1. The DNA of the CDR3 is TGTGCCAGTAGGGGGGACAGTGGGGCCGGGGAGCTGTTTTTT. This codes for CASRGDSGAGELFF.